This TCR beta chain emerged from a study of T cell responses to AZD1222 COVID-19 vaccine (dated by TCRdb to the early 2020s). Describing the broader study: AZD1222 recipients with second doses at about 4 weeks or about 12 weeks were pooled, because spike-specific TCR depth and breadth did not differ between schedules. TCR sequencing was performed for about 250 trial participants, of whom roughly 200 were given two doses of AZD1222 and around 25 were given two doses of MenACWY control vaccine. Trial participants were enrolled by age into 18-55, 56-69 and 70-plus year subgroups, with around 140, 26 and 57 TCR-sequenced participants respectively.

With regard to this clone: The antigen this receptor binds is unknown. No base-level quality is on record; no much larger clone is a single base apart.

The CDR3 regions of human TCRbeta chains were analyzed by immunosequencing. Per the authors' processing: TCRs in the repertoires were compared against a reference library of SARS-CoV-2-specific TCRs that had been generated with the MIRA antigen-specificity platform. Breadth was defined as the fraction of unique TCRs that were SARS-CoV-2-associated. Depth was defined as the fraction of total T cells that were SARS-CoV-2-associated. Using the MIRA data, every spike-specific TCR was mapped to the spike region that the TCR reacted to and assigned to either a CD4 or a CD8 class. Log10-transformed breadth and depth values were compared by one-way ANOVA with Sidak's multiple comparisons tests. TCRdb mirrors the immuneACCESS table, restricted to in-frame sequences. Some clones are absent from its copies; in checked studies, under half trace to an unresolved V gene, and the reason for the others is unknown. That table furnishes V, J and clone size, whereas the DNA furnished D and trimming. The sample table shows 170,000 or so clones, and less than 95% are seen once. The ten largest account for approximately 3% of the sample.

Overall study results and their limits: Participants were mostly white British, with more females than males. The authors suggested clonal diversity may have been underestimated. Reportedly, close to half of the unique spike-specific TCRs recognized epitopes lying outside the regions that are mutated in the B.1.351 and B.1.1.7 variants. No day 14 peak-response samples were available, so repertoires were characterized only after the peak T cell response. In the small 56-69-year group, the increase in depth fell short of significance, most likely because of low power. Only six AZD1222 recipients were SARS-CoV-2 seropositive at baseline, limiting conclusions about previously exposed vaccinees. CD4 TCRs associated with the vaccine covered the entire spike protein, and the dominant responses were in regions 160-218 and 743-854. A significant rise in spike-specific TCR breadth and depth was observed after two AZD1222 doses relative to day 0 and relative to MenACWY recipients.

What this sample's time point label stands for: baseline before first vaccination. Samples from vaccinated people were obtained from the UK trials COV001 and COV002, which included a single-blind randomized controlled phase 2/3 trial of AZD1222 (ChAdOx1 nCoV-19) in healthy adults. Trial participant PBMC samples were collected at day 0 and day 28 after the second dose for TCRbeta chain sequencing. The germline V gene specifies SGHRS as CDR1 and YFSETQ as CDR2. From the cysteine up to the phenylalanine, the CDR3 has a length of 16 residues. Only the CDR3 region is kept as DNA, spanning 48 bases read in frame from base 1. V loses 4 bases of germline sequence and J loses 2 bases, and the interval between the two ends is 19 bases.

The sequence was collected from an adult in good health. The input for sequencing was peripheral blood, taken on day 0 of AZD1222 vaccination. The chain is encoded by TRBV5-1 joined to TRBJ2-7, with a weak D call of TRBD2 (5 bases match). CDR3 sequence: CASSREQRIWAYEQYF. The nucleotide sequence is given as TGCGCCAGCAGCAGGGAGCAACGCATCTGGGCCTACGAGCAGTACTTC. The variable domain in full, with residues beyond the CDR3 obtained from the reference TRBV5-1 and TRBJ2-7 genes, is KAGVTQTPRYLIKTRGQQVTLSCSPISGHRSVSWYQQTPGQGLQFLFEYFSETQRNKGNFPGRFSGRQFSNSRSEMNVSTLELGDSALYLCASSREQRIWAYEQYFGPGTRLTVT.